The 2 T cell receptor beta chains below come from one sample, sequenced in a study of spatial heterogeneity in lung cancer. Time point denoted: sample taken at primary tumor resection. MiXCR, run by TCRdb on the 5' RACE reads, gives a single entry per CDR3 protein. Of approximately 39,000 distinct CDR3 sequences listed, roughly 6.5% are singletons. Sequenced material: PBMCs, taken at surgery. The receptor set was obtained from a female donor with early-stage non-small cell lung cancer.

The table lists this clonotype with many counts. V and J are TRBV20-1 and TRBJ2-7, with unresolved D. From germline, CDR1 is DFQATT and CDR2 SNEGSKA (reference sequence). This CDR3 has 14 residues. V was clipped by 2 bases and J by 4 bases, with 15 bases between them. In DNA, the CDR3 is TGCAGTGCTAGAAGGGCAGGAGAAAGTTACGAGCAGTACTTC. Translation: CSARRAGESYEQYF.

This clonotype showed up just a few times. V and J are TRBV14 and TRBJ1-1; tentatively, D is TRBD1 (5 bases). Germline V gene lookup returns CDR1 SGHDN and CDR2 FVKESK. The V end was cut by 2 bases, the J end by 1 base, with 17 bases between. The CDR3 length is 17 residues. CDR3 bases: TGTGCCAGCAGCCAAAATTGGGGGGGACGGGGGAACACTGAAGCTTTCTTT. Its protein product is CASSQNWGGRGNTEAFF.